The 5 T cell receptor beta chains below were found in one sample sequenced in a study of T cell clonality in common variable immunodeficiency. Study results and limitations: Fewer deletions and N-nucleotide insertions were reportedly seen in common variable immunodeficiency TCR beta sequences.

Antigen specificity for these receptors is unknown. Clones were read by immunoSEQ multiplex PCR, and TCRdb kept only the in-frame ones, dropping some. Recorded here are about 8,000 clones, none singletons. Sequenced sample: peripheral blood mononuclear cells. The receptors shown here come from a human donor with common variable immunodeficiency.

This clone was picked up a small number of times. The sequenced part of the CDR3 DNA is TGTGCCAGCTCACCCGGACAGGGGGCCTCCTACGAG. This codes for CASSPGQGASYE. The whole CDR3 region reads CASSPGQGASYEQYF. The chain employs TRBV18 and TRBJ2-7, with 11 nucleotides matching TRBD1. The CDR3 extends 3 residues past the end of the read, so its final part is completed from the germline J gene. The CDR3 covers 15 residues. Germline-derived CDR1 and CDR2 are KGHSH and LQKENI. Losses at the gene ends were 3 bases for V and 0 bases for J; bases not matched to a gene: 1.

This clone is classed as medium-sized. Read data end 3 residues before the CDR3 end; the end is taken from the germline J gene. The chain employs TRBV5-1 and TRBJ2-7; 8 bases are shared with TRBD1. This CDR3 comprises 14 residues. Trimming removed 6 bases from V and 3 bases from J; junction bases left unmatched: 8. In germline, CDR1 is SGHRS, CDR2 YFSETQ. The covered CDR3 bases are TGCGCCAGCAATCCCGGGACAGGAGACTACGAG. Translated, it gives CASNPGTGDYE. The CDR3 as a whole reads CASNPGTGDYEQYF.

As concerns this clone: The sequence runs out 3 residues before the end of the CDR3; the remainder is reconstructed from the germline J gene. The J gene is TRBJ2-7, the V gene TRBV2; D possibly corresponds to TRBD2 (6 bases). V lost 5 bases and J lost 5, with 7 bases in between. The CDR3 contains 11 residues. CDR1 and CDR2 (germline): SNHLY, FYNNEI. The part of the CDR3 DNA that was read is TGTGCCAGCAGTTGGGGGGACGAG. Translation: CASSWGDE. The whole CDR3 sequence reads CASSWGDEQYF.

This clone came up many times. From the germline J gene comes the end of the CDR3, since the read stops 3 residues before it. The J gene is TRBJ2-5, the V gene TRBV11-2; D may be TRBD1 (5 bases). This CDR3 has 14 amino acids. V lost 4 bases and J lost 5, with 14 bases in between. Germline V CDR1 and CDR2: SGHAT, FQNNGV. The CDR3 reads CASSSTRAVETQYF. CDR3 bases read: TGTGCCAGCAGCTCGACCAGGGCGGTTGAGACC.

This clone was found many times. The read terminates 3 residues before the CDR3 end, so the remaining end is supplied by the germline J gene. V usage is TRBV19 and J usage is TRBJ2-3; TRBD1 might be the D (5 bases). This CDR3 spans 15 amino acids. The ends were cut back, 3 bases at V and 0 bases at J, with 10 bases in the middle. Looked up from germline, CDR1 is LNHDA and CDR2 is SQIVND (reference sequence). This CDR3 is CASSMRDRSTDTQYF. Incomplete CDR3 DNA: TGTGCCAGTAGTATGCGAGACAGAAGCACAGATACG.